These 11 T cell receptor beta chains originate from one sample sequenced in a study of blood T cell repertoires in COVID-19. Sequencing used immunoSEQ multiplex PCR; TCRdb keeps in-frame clones, though not all of them. The sample includes around 190,000 clones, around 80% of them seen just once. Material for sequencing was peripheral blood. Every receptor here comes from a man aged 55 to 70 with acute or convalescent COVID-19.

The rearrangement joins TRBV7-8 to TRBJ1-2; possible D gene TRBD1, 6 bases. CDR3 length: 14 residues. Trimming left V 1 base short and J 3 bases short, with 9 bases between. Germline CDR1 and CDR2: SGHVS and FQNEAQ. This CDR3 is CASSLGTADYGYTF. For the CDR3, the DNA is TGTGCCAGCAGCTTAGGGACAGCGGACTATGGCTACACCTTC.

V gene TRBV5-4 combines with J gene TRBJ1-2; tentatively, D is TRBD1 (5 bases). The CDR3 contains 13 residues. The ends were cut back, 5 bases at V and 8 bases at J, with 16 bases in the middle. CDR1 is SGHNT, CDR2 YYREEE, per germline (reference sequence). CDR3 in DNA: TGTGCCAGCAGTAATCGGGACTTTGGGGGCTACACCTTC. Encoded protein: CASSNRDFGGYTF.

The chain links TRBV3-1 (or the pseudogene TRBV3-2) to TRBJ1-2; D is perhaps TRBD1 (6 bases). CDR3 length equals 14 residues. V gave up 4 bases and J gave up 5 bases, with 14 bases separating them. Germline CDR1 is LGHDT and CDR2 is YNNKEL (reference sequence). As DNA, the CDR3 is TGTGCCAGCAGCCGGGTCGAACAGGGATATGGCTACACCTTC. This translates into CASSRVEQGYGYTF.

This rearrangement joins TRBV9 to TRBJ2-3; perhaps TRBD1 as D (6 bases). The CDR3 has 15 amino acids. Germline V lookup: CDR1 SGDLS, CDR2 YYNGEE. The V end lost 0 bases, the J end lost 5 bases, and 13 bases lay between the germline ends. This chain's CDR3 is CASSVATGKVDTQYF. The CDR3 DNA sequence: TGTGCCAGCAGCGTAGCTACAGGGAAGGTAGATACGCAGTATTTT.

The chain combines TRBV5-6 with TRBJ1-5; D is uncertain. V was shortened by 4 bases and J by 11 bases, with 19 bases between the two germline ends. The CDR3 loop spans 14 amino acids. Looked up from germline, CDR1 is SGHDT and CDR2 is YYEEEE. The CDR3 region has the DNA TGTGCCAGCAGCCTGACACCCGGTTTCGTGGCCCAGCATTTT. Translated, it gives CASSLTPGFVAQHF.

This clone showed up just once. This sequence joins TRBV7-2 and TRBJ2-7; 8 bases map to TRBD1. Per germline, CDR1 SGHTA and CDR2 FQGNSA. CDR3 length: 14 amino acids. The junction had 4 bases not matched to a gene; V was cut back by 5 bases and J by 1 base. CDR3 nucleotide sequence: TGTGCCAGCAGCCCCCGACAGGGGTCCTACGAGCAGTACTTC. Translation: CASSPRQGSYEQYF.

V is TRBV6-5 and J is TRBJ2-2; a weak D match, TRBD2 (6 bases). Trimming stripped 8 bases from V and 1 base from J, with 14 bases between. CDR1 MNHEY and CDR2 SVGAGI come from the germline V gene. The CDR3 is made up of 15 amino acids. The CDR3 nucleotides read TGTGCCAGCCGATTAGCGGAGATGAACACCGGGGAGCTGTTTTTT. This sequence encodes CASRLAEMNTGELFF.

V usage is TRBV1 and J usage is TRBJ2-7; the table assigns TRBD2, which was not confirmed against the DNA. TRBV1 is recorded as a pseudogene. The CDR3 is made up of 16 amino acids. The CDR3 nucleotides read TGCACCAGCAGCCAAGGACTAGCGGGAGAATCCTACGAGCAGTACTTC. Amino acids: CTSSQGLAGESYEQYF.

The sample holds one count of this clone. The V gene is TRBV6-5, the J gene TRBJ1-3; possibly TRBD1 for D (6 bases). Germline V gene sequence: CDR1 MNHEY, CDR2 SVGAGI. The CDR3 is made up of 13 amino acids. V was clipped by 6 bases and J by 6 bases, with 12 bases between them. CDR3 DNA sequence: TGTGCCAGCAGGACAGGTTTGAAAAACACCATATATTTT. Its protein product is CASRTGLKNTIYF.

The chain links TRBV5-8 to TRBJ2-7, with D possibly TRBD1 on 5 matching bases. V lost 3 bases, J lost 4 bases, and 8 bases lay in between. Germline V gene lookup returns CDR1 SGHTS and CDR2 YDEGEE. The CDR3 is made up of 12 amino acids. CDR3 in amino acids: CASSSQVYEQYF. The CDR3 bases are TGTGCCAGCAGCTCACAGGTTTACGAGCAGTACTTC.

This chain uses TRBV6-2 or TRBV6-3 with TRBJ2-7; 9 bases are shared with TRBD2. The germline V gene encodes CDR1 MNHEY and CDR2 SVGEGT. The CDR3 length is 16 residues. The ends lost 2 bases at V and 7 bases at J; junction bases unmatched: 12. CDR3 coding DNA: TGTGCCAGCAGTTACGCTGGGCTAGCGGGAACTTTTGAGCAGTACTTC. Translating it yields CASSYAGLAGTFEQYF.